Listed below are T cell receptor beta chains from one sample, sequenced in a study of beta chain features in type 1 diabetes. Generated by immunoSEQ multiplex PCR, the TCRdb table keeps only in-frame clones and is missing some. The data show about 350,000 clones, about 18% seen once. Sequencing was carried out using naive CD4+ T cells from blood. All receptors derive from a woman aged 18-35 years in good health. Both conserved end residues are part of each CDR3. The D gene is left open where the match is weak. Not all rows give a size; the values are once, few, many and, for expanded clones, a class.

size	J	V	D	CDR3	DNA
.	TRBJ1-1	TRBV11-3	.	CASSLEGAMNTEAFF	TGTGCCAGCAGCTTAGAAGGGGCAATGAACACTGAAGCTTTCTTT
.	TRBJ2-6	TRBV18	.	CASSPLEAGANVLTF	TGTGCCAGCTCACCGTTGGAGGCCGGGGCCAACGTCCTGACTTTC
few	TRBJ2-1	TRBV19	.	CASSIQGKGYNEQFF	TGTGCCAGTAGTATCCAGGGAAAAGGGTACAATGAGCAGTTCTTC
few	TRBJ1-2	TRBV5-6	.	CASSLPPGNYGYTF	TGTGCCAGCAGCTTGCCCCCGGGAAACTATGGCTACACCTTC
.	TRBJ1-2	TRBV29-1	TRBD1	CSAGDRVSGYTF	TGCAGCGCTGGGGACAGGGTCTCTGGCTACACCTTC
.	TRBJ2-1	TRBV11-3	TRBD1	CASTLTGGGEQFF	TGTGCCAGCACCTTAACAGGGGGCGGTGAGCAGTTCTTC
few	TRBJ1-2	TRBV9	.	CASSVGESVTF	TGTGCCAGCAGCGTAGGAGAGTCGGTAACCTTC
.	TRBJ2-1	TRBV2	.	CASSERGGKDEQFF	TGTGCCAGCAGTGAAAGGGGTGGGAAGGATGAGCAGTTCTTC
few	TRBJ2-3	TRBV7-2	TRBD2	CASSPTIGLAGADTQYF	TGTGCCAGCAGTCCCACCATAGGACTAGCGGGAGCTGATACGCAGTATTTT
.	TRBJ1-3	TRBV6-6	.	CASRHNRSGNTIYF	TGTGCCAGCAGGCACAACCGCTCTGGAAACACCATATATTTT
.	TRBJ1-1	TRBV6-5	.	CASSNRRTLNTEAFF	TGTGCCAGCAGTAACAGACGGACTCTGAACACTGAAGCTTTCTTT
.	TRBJ2-7	TRBV6-6	TRBD1	CASSSGQGKDKQYF	TGTGCCAGCAGTTCGGGACAGGGTAAGGATAAGCAGTACTTC
few	TRBJ2-7	TRBV4-3	.	CASSQEAGVHEQYF	TGCGCCAGCAGCCAAGAAGCAGGGGTCCACGAGCAGTACTTC
few	TRBJ2-5	TRBV5-5	.	CASSFGVRGQETQYF	TGTGCCAGCAGCTTCGGGGTCAGGGGCCAAGAGACCCAGTACTTC
.	TRBJ1-3	TRBV11-2	.	CASSFLDSGNTIYF	TGTGCCAGCAGCTTTTTAGACTCTGGAAACACCATATATTTT
.	TRBJ2-7	TRBV25-1	TRBD2	CASSRRERTYEQYF	TGTGCCAGCAGTCGGCGGGAGAGAACCTACGAGCAGTACTTC
few	TRBJ2-1	TRBV9	.	CASSVGGGSYNEQFF	TGTGCCAGCAGCGTCGGGGGTGGCTCCTACAATGAGCAGTTCTTC
few	TRBJ2-3	TRBV4-2	TRBD2	CASSQEGGSADTQYF	TGTGCCAGCAGCCAAGAGGGCGGGAGTGCAGATACGCAGTATTTT
.	TRBJ1-1	TRBV9	.	CATSTAMNTEAFF	TGTGCCACCTCGACAGCGATGAACACTGAAGCTTTCTTT
.	TRBJ1-2	TRBV20-1	.	CSAGGRGGYTF	TGCAGTGCGGGCGGGAGGGGCGGCTACACCTTC
.	TRBJ2-2	TRBV7-2	.	CASSLASSNTGELFF	TGTGCCAGCAGCTTAGCTAGCTCGAACACCGGGGAGCTGTTTTTT
.	TRBJ2-6	TRBV29-1	.	CSVEDSLTGANVLTF	TGCAGCGTTGAAGATAGCCTAACTGGGGCCAACGTCCTGACTTTC
few	TRBJ1-2	TRBV5-4	TRBD1	CASSAQGGGYTF	TGTGCCAGCAGCGCACAGGGGGGTGGCTACACCTTC
.	TRBJ2-3	TRBV9	.	CASSDRRNTDTQYF	TGTGCCAGCAGCGATCGCAGAAACACAGATACGCAGTATTTT